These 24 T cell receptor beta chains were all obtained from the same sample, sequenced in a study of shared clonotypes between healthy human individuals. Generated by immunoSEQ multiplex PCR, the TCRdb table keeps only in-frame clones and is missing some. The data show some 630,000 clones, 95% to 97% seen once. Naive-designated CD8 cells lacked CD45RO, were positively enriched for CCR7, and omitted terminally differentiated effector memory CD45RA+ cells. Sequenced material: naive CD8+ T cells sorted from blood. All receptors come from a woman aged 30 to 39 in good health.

The CDR3 sequence is CASSLRREGGYEQFF. The DNA for the CDR3 is TGTGCCAGCAGCTTGAGACGGGAGGGGGGGTATGAGCAGTTCTTC. This chain links TRBV5-8 with TRBJ2-1; 8 nucleotides match TRBD2. Per germline, CDR1 SGHTS and CDR2 YDEGEE. The CDR3 sequence is 15 residues long. J lost 8 bases, V lost 1 base, and 8 bases had no gene match.

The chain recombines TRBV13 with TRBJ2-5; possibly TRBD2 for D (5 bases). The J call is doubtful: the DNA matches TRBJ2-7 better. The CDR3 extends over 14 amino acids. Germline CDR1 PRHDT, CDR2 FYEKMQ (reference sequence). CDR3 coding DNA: TGTGCCAGCAGCTTAGCCCTAGCAGTCTACGAGCAGTACTTC. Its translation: CASSLALAVYEQYF.

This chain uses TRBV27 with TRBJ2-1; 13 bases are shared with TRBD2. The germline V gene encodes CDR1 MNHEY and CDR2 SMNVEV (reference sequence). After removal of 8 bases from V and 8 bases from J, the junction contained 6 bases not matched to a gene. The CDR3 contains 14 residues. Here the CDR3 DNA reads TGTGCCAGCGCCGAACTAGCGGGAGGGGATGAGCAGTTCTTC. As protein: CASAELAGGDEQFF.

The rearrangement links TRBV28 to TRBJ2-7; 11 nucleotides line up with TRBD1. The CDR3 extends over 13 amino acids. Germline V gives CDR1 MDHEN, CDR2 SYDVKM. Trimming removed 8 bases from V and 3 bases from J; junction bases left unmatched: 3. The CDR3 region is CASDGTGGYEQYF. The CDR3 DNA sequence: TGTGCCAGCGATGGGACAGGGGGCTACGAGCAGTACTTC.

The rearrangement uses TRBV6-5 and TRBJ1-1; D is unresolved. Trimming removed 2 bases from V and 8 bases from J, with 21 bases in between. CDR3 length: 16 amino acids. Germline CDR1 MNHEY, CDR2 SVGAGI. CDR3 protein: CASSYLGTPEGGEAFF. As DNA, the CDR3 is TGTGCCAGCAGTTACCTGGGCACCCCTGAGGGTGGGGAAGCTTTCTTT.

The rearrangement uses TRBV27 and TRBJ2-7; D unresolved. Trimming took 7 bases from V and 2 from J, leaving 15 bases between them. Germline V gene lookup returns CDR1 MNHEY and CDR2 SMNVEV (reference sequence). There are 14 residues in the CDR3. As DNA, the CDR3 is TGTGCCAGCAACCCCGGGCCTTTTCCCTACGAGCAGTACTTC. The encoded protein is CASNPGPFPYEQYF.

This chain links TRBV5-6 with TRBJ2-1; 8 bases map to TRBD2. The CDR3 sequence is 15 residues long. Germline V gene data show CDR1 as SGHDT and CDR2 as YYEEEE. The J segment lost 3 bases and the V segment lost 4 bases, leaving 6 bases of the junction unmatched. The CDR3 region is CASSPAGVYYNEQFF. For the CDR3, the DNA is TGTGCCAGCAGCCCAGCGGGAGTGTACTACAATGAGCAGTTCTTC.

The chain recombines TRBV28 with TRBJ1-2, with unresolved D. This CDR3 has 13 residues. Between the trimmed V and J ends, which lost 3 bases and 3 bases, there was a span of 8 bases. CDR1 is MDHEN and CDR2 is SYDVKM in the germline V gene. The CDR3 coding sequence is TGTGCCAGCAGTTTTGCGACGGACTATGGCTACACCTTC. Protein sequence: CASSFATDYGYTF.

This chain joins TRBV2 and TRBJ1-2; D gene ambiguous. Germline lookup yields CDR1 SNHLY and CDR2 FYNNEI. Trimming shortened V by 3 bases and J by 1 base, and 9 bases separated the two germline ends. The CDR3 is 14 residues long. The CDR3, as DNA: TGTGCCAGCAGTGAGGGAGGGCTTAACTATGGCTACACCTTC. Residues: CASSEGGLNYGYTF. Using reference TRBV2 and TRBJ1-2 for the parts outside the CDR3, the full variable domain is EPEVTQTPSHQVTQMGQEVILRCVPISNHLYFYWYRQILGQKVEFLVSFYNNEISEKSEIFDDQFSVERPDGSNFTLKIRSTKLEDSAMYFCASSEGGLNYGYTFGSGTRLTVV.

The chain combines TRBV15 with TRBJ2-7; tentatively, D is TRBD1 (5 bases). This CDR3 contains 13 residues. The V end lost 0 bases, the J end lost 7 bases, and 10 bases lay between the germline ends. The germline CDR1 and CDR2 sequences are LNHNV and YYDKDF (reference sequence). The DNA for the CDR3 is TGTGCCACCAGCAGAGAGGTGCAGGGAGAGCAGTACTTC. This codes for CATSREVQGEQYF.

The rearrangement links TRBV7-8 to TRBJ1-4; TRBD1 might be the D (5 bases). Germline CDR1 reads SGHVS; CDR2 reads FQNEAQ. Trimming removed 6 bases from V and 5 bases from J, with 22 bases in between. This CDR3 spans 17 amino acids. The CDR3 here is CASSSSRVQGANEKLFF. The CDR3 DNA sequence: TGTGCCAGCAGTTCTAGTAGGGTGCAAGGGGCGAATGAAAAACTGTTTTTT.

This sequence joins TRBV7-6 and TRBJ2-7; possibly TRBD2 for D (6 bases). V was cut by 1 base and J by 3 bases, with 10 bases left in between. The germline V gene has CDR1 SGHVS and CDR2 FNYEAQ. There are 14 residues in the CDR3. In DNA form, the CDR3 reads TGTGCCAGCAGCTTAGTGGAGGGTAGCTACGAGCAGTACTTC. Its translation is CASSLVEGSYEQYF.

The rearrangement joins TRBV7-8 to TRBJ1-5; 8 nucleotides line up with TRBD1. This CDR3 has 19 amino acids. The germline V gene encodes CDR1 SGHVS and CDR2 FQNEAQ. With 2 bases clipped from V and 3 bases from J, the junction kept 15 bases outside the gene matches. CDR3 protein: CASSLNMAGGRIVNQPQHF. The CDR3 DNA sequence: TGTGCCAGCAGCTTAAATATGGCAGGGGGCAGAATTGTCAATCAGCCCCAGCATTTT. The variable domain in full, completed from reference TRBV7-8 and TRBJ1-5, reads GAGVSQSPRYKVAKRGQDVALRCDPISGHVSLFWYQQALGQGPEFLTYFQNEAQLDKSGLPSDRFFAERPEGSVSTLKIQRTQQEDSAVYLCASSLNMAGGRIVNQPQHFGDGTRLSIL.

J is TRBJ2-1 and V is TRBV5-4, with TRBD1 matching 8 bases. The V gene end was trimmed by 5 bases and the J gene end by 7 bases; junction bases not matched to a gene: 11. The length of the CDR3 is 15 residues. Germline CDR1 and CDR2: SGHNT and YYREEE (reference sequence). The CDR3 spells CASRESDRVRNEQFF. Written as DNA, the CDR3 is TGTGCCAGCAGAGAATCGGACAGGGTACGTAATGAGCAGTTCTTC.

CDR3 region: CASSLEGLYEQYF. The CDR3 nucleotides are TGTGCCAGCAGCCTGGAAGGGCTGTACGAGCAGTACTTC. The gene calls are TRBV28 and TRBJ2-7; D is undetermined. The CDR3 runs to 13 residues. CDR1 is MDHEN, CDR2 SYDVKM, per germline. Deletions cut 6 bases from V and 4 bases from J, with 13 bases between.

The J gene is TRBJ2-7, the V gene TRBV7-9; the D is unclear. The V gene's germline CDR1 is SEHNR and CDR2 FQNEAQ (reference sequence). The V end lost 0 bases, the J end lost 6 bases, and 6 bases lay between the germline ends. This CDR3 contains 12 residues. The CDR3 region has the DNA TGTGCCAGCAGCTTAGCGCGCGGCGAGCAGTACTTC. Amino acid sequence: CASSLARGEQYF.

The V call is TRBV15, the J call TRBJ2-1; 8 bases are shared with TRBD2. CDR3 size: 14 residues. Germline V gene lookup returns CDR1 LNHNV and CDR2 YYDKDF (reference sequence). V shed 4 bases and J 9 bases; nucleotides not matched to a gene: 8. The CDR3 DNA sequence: TGTGCCACCAGCACCGGGACTAGAAATCGTGAGCAGTTCTTC. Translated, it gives CATSTGTRNREQFF.

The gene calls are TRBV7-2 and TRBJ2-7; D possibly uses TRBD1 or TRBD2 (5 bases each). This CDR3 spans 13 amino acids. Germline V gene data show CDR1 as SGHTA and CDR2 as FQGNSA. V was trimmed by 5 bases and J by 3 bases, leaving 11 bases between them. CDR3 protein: CASSTGTYYEQYF. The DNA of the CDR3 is TGTGCCAGCAGCACCGGGACGTACTACGAGCAGTACTTC.

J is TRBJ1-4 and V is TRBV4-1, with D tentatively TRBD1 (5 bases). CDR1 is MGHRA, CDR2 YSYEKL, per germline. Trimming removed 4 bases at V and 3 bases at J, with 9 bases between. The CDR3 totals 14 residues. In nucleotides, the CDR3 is TGCGCCAGCAGCCCCGAGGGACCTAATGAAAAACTGTTTTTT. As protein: CASSPEGPNEKLFF.

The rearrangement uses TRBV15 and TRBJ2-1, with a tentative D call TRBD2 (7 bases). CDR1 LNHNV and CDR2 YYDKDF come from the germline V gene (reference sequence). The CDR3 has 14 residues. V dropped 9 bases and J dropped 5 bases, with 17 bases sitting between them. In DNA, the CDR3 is TGTGCCACTAGGGGGACTACCACGAACAATGAGCAGTTCTTC. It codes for CATRGTTTNNEQFF.

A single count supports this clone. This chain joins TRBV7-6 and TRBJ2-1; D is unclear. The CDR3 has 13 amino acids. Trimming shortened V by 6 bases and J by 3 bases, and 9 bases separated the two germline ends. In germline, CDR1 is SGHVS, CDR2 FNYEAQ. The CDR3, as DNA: TGTGCCAGCAGACAAGACGGCTACAATGAGCAGTTCTTC. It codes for CASRQDGYNEQFF.

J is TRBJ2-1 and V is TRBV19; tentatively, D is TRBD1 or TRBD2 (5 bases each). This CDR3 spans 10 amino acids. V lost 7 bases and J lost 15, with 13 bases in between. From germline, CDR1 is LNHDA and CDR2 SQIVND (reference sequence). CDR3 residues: CASMGRHPFF. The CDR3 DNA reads TGTGCCAGTATGGGACGGCACCCGTTCTTC.

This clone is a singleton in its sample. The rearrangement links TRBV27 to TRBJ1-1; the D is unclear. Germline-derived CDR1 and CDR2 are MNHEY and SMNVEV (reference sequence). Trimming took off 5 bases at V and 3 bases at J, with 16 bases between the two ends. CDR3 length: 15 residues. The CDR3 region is CASSLGPAYHTEAFF. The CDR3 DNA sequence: TGTGCCAGCAGTCTCGGGCCCGCTTACCACACTGAAGCTTTCTTT.

Here the CDR3 reads CASSLNSEYGYTF. CDR3 nucleotides: TGTGCCAGCAGCTTGAATTCTGAATATGGCTACACCTTC. The V call is TRBV5-4, the J call TRBJ1-2, with D hard to call. The V end was cut by 1 base, the J end by 5 bases, with 9 bases between. CDR1 is SGHNT and CDR2 is YYREEE in the germline V gene (reference sequence). This CDR3 comprises 13 residues. Full variable domain (missing parts from reference TRBV5-4 and TRBJ1-2): ETGVTQSPTHLIKTRGQQVTLRCSSQSGHNTVSWYQQALGQGPQFIFQYYREEENGRGNFPPRFSGLQFPNYSSELNVNALELDDSALYLCASSLNSEYGYTFGSGTRLTVV.